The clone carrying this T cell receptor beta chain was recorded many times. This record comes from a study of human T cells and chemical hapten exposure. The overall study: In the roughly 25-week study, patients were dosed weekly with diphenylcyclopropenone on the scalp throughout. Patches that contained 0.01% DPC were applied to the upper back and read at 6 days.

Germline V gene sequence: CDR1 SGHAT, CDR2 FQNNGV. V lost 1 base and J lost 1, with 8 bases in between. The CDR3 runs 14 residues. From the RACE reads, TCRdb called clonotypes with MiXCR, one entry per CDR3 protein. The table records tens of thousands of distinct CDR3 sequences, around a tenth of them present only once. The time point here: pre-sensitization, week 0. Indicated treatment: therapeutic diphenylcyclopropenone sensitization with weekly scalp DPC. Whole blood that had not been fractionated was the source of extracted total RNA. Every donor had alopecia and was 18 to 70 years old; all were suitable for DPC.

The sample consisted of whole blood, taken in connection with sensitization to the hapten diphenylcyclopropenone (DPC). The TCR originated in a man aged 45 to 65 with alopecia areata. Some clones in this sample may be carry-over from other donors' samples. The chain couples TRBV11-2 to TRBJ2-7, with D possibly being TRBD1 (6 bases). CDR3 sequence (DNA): TGTGCCAGCAGCTTAGGACAGGCGTCCTACGAGCAGTACTTC. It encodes CASSLGQASYEQYF.